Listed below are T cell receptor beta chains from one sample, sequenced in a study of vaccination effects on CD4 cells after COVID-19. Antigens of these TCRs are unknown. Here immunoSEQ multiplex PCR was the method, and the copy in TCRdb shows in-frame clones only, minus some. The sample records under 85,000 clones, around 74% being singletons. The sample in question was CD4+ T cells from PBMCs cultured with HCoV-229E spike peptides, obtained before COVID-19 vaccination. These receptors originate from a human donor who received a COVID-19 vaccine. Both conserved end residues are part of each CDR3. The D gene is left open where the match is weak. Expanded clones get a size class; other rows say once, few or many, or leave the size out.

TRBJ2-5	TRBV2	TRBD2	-	TGTGCCAGCAGTTCCGTCTTTAGCGGGGGGGCCGAAGAGACCCAGTACTTC	CASSSVFSGGAEETQYF
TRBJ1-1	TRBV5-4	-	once	TGTGCCAGCAGCTTGGATCTCGGGAACACTGAAGCTTTCTTT	CASSLDLGNTEAFF
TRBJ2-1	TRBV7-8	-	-	TGTGCCAGCAGCCAAGGGTTTAGCTCCTACAATGAGCAGTTCTTC	CASSQGFSSYNEQFF
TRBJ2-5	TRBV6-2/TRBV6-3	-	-	TGTGCCAGCAGTTATAGGGAGACCCAGTACTTC	CASSYRETQYF
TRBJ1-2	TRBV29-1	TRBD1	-	TGCAGCGTTGAATTAAGGGACAGGGGGCGAAGTGATGGCTACACCTTC	CSVELRDRGRSDGYTF
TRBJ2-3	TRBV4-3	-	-	TGCGCCAGCAGCCAAGAAGGGGGAGGAGATACGCAGTATTTT	CASSQEGGGDTQYF
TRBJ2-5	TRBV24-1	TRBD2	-	TGTGCCACCAGTGATCCCGCGGGGGAAGAGACCCAGTACTTC	CATSDPAGEETQYF
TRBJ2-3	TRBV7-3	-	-	TGTGCCAGCAGGGGGACGTCGGCAGATACGCAGTATTTT	CASRGTSADTQYF
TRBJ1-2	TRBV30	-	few	TGTGCCTGGAATATGGGGGGGAATGGCTACACCTTC	CAWNMGGNGYTF
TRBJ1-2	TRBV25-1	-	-	TGTGCCAGCAGTGAATTTGATGGGGGAGCTAACTATGGCTACACCTTC	CASSEFDGGANYGYTF
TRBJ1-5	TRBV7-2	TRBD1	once	TGTGCCAGCAGCTTACAGGGGGCGAGCAATCAGCCCCAGCATTTT	CASSLQGASNQPQHF
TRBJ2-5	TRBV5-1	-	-	TGCGCCAGCAGCTTGTGGCAGACTAAAGAGACCCAGTACTTC	CASSLWQTKETQYF
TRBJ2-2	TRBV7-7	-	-	TGTGCCAGCAGCTTAGAGGTGTTTAGGGAAACAAACACCGGGGAGCTGTTTTTT	CASSLEVFRETNTGELFF
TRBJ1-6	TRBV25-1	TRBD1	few	TGTGCCAGCAGTGATCCCCGACAGGGAAGGTATTCACCCCTCCACTTT	CASSDPRQGRYSPLHF
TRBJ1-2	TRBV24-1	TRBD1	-	TGTGCCACCAGTGACGCCGGGACAGGGGGAGGCTACACCTTC	CATSDAGTGGGYTF
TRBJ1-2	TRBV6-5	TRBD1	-	TGTGCCAGCAGTTACAACAGGGGTCCCTATGGCTACACCTTC	CASSYNRGPYGYTF
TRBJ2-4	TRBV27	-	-	TGTGCCAGCAGTTTATCGTTCGGTCTGGCCAAAAACATTCAGTACTTC	CASSLSFGLAKNIQYF
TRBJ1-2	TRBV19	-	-	TGTGCCAGTAGTCTCCAGCCCACGCTGGGGGGCTACACCTTC	CASSLQPTLGGYTF
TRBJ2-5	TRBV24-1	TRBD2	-	TGTGCCACCAGTGATTGGCGGGGGGCATCACAAGAGACCCAGTACTTC	CATSDWRGASQETQYF
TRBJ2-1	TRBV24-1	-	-	TGTGCCACCAGCAAATATAGAGGGACTCCCGGTGAGCAGTTCTTC	CATSKYRGTPGEQFF
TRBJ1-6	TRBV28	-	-	TGTGCCAGCAGTGCCCCGACGCGAGGTTCACCCCTCCACTTT	CASSAPTRGSPLHF
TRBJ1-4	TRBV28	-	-	TGTGCCAGCAGCCATACAGGGAGCGGAGGCGAAAAACTGTTTTTT	CASSHTGSGGEKLFF
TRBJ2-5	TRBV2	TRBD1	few	TGTGCCAGCAAGGGACAGGGGATCCAGGAGACCCAGTACTTC	CASKGQGIQETQYF
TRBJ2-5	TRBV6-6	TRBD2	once	TGTGCCAGCAGTTCCGGGACTAGCGCAGGAGAGACCCAGTACTTC	CASSSGTSAGETQYF
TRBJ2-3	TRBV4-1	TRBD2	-	TGCGCCAGCAGCCAAGTTTATCTAGCGGGGTCAGATACGCAGTATTTT	CASSQVYLAGSDTQYF
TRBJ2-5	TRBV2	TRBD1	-	TGTGCCAGGAGACTACAGGGGGCCGGCGAGACCCAGTACTTC	CARRLQGAGETQYF
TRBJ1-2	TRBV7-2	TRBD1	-	TGTGCCAGCAGCTTAAACGCAGGGGGCAGCTATGGCTACACCTTC	CASSLNAGGSYGYTF